This note documents a single T cell receptor (beta chain) sequence. Its recognized antigen is unknown. No base quality information exists; no much larger clone differs at one position. Libraries were constructed by 5' RACE. Sequencer: NextSeq 500. To allow correction of PCR and sequencing errors, the TCR library protocol tagged every TCR cDNA molecule with a unique molecular identifier. As for the authors' bioinformatics: Decombinator tools were used for TCR identification, UMI-based error correction and CDR3 extraction. TCRs above a frequency of 2 per 1,000, corresponding to the top 1% of the tumor frequency distribution, were defined as expanded. Renyi diversity was calculated using the R vegan package after each repertoire was subsampled 100 times to 5,000 TCRs. CDR3 similarity networks were constructed using string-kernel similarity of amino acid triplets, with links drawn between CDR3s whose pairwise similarity was above 0.82. The raw public data were reprocessed by TCRdb itself: fastp quality trimming at Q25, MiXCR clonotype calling, in-frame beta chains only. Every CDR3 protein is listed once, alongside the most common genes and DNA of its rows. TCRdb, rather than the study authors, made the V and J calls. A total of just under 45,000 distinct CDR3 sequences appear in this sample, 20% to 25% of them only once. The ten largest clones represent less than 9% of the sample.

These data are taken from a study of spatial heterogeneity in lung cancer (dated by TCRdb to the late 2010s). Concerning the study at large: Donors were 70 or so patients with early-stage, untreated non-small cell lung cancer from the lung TRACERx cohort. Both alpha and beta chains were TCR-sequenced in samples taken at surgery, namely 220 tumor regions, 61 to 65 matched nontumor lung samples and 56 PBMC samples. In the raw uncorrected reads, each unique combination of TCR and UMI appeared more than ten times on average. Follow-up PBMC samples were sequenced whenever available, with the median time to follow-up being approximately two years after resection. The study linked features of the TCR repertoire to counts of nonsynonymous mutations, which were determined by whole-exome sequencing of tumor tissue. More beta-chain than alpha-chain transcripts were consistently detected, likely reflecting higher beta-chain transcript abundance. In non-small cell lung cancer, the study quantitatively compared TCR alpha and beta repertoires across several tumor regions, matched nontumor lung, and blood. Findings and caveats that apply to the study as a whole: Confirming at a functional level the hypothesis that regional TCRs recognize regional mutations was considered to require additional single-cell paired TCR alpha and beta sequencing. Ubiquitous expanded tumor TCRs were detected in blood more often at tumor resection than at routine follow-up. Only 13 to 15 patients were included in the comparisons of baseline and follow-up blood repertoires.

Reading the label with the study, this specimen's time point is: blood at routine non-recurrence follow-up after resection. Whole RNA extracted from tumor and nontumor lung tissue, or from cryopreserved PBMC samples, was used for TCR sequencing without cell sorting. Only patients with enough RNA available from two or more tumor regions were chosen for TCR sequencing. There are 12 amino acids in the CDR3, from cysteine to phenylalanine inclusive. Just CDR3 DNA is preserved here, 36 bases in frame from base 1. CDR1 and CDR2 are read off the germline V gene (reference sequence) as GTSNPN and SVGIG. V is cut by 1 base and J by 4 bases, and the space between the germline ends is 5 bases.

Sequenced here: PBMCs, sampled at follow-up. This chain is built from TRBV30 and TRBJ1-5, with the D segment identity uncertain. This clonotype originated in a female donor with early-stage non-small cell lung cancer. The DNA sequence is as follows: TGTGCCTGGAGTGGGTCGAATCAGCCCCAGCATTTT. Its translation reads: CAWSGSNQPQHF.